The clone carrying this TCR beta chain occurred once. What it binds is not known. Its ends do not fully match the called genes, so a read error is possible. The sample originates from a study of tumor-infiltrating lymphocytes in primary liver carcinoma. Researchers generated TCR beta cDNA from 500 to 600 ng of total RNA, relying on a constant-region primer. Three nested multiplex PCR rounds, a slightly modified ARM-PCR, produced the libraries for TCR beta. TCRdb called the multiplex PCR reads again in MiXCR, with one record for every CDR3 protein. The sample lists under 200,000 distinct CDR3 sequences, around 81% seen once, with around 18% in the top ten. Broader study findings: Whereas tumor region pairs overlapped more, tumor-adjacent and tumor-blood pairs overlapped less. Against blood, tumors held a significantly higher top-250-clone fraction (p = 0.039).

From roughly 20-30 mg of unsorted bulk tissue, DNA and RNA were co-extracted together. There were only treatment-naive patients, all with chronic HBV infection. The sequenced material came from tumor tissue from primary liver carcinoma. The sequence derives from a man in his forties with primary liver carcinoma and hepatitis B virus infection.

CDR3 nucleotide sequence: TGTGTCAGCAGCTTCGAACTAGTGGGAGCGTCGGAGACCCAGTACTTC. Residues: CVSSFELVGASETQYF. This chain links TRBV5-4 with TRBJ2-5; tentatively, D is TRBD2 (5 bases). The germline gives CDR1 SGHNT, CDR2 YYREEE (reference sequence). The CDR3 is 16 amino acids. The full variable domain, completed using reference TRBV5-4 and TRBJ2-5, is ETGVTQSPTHLIKTRGQQVTLRCSSQSGHNTVSWYQQALGQGPQFIFQYYREEENGRGNFPPRFSGLQFPNYSSELNVNALELDDSALYLCVSSFELVGASETQYFGPGTRLLVL.